The present T cell receptor beta chain was sequenced within a study of radiotherapy plus CTLA-4 blockade in lung cancer. Between the trimmed V and J ends, which lost 8 bases and 3 bases, there was a span of 6 bases. The germline V gene has CDR1 SGHDT and CDR2 YYEEEE. This CDR3 comprises 10 residues. The count of this clone is one. Repertoires were generated with immunoSEQ multiplex PCR, while TCRdb's copy carries only in-frame clones and drops some. This sample carries approximately 76,000 clones, about 79% of them seen once, and the ten largest clones take 4%. The TCR sequence derives from a human donor with non-small cell lung cancer who had a partial response to radiotherapy plus ipilimumab. Some clones in this sample may be carry-over from other donors' samples. The sequences come from peripheral blood, collected from a patient treated with radiotherapy plus ipilimumab. This chain joins TRBV5-6 and TRBJ2-7; D is unresolved. In DNA form, the CDR3 reads TGTGCCAGACAGTGCTACGAGCAGTACTTC. Encoded protein: CARQCYEQYF.